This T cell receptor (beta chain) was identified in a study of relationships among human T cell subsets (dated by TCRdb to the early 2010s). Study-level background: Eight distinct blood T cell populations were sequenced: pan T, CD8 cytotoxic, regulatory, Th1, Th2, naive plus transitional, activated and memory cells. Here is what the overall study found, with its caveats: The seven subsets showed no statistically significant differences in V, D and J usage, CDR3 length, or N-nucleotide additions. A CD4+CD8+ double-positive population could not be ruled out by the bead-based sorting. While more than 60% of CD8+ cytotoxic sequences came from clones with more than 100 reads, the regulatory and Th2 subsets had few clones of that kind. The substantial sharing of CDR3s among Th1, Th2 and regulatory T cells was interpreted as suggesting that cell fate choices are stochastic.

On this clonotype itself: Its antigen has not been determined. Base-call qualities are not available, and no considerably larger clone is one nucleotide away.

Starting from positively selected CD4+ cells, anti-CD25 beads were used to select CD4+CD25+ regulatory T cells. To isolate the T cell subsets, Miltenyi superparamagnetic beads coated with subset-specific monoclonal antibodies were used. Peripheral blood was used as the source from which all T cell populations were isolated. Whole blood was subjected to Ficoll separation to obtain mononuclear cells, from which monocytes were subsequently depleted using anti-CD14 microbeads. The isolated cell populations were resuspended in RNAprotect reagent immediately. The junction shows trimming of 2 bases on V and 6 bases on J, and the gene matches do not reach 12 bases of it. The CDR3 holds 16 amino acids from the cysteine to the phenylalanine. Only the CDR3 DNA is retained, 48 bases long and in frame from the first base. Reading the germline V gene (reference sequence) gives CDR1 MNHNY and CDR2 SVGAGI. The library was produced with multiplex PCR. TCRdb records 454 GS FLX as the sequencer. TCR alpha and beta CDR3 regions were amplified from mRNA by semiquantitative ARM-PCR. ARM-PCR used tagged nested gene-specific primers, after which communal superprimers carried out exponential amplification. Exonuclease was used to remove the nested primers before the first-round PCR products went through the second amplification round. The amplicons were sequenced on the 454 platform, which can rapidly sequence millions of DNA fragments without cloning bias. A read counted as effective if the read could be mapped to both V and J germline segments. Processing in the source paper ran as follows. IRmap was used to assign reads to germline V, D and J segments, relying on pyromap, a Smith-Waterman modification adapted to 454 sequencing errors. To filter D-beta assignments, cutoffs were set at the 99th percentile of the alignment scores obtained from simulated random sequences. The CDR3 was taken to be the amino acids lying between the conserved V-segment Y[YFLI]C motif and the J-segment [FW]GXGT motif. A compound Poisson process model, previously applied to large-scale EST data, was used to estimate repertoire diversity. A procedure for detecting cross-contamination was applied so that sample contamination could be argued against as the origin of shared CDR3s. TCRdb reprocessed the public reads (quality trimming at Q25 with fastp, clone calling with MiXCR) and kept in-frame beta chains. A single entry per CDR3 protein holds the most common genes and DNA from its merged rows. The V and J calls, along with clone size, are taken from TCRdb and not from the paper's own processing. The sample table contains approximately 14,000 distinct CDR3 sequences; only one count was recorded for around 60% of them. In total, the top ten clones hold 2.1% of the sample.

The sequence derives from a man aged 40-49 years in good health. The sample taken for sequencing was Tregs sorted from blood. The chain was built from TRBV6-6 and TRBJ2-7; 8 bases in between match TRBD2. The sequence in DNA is TGTGCCAGCAGTTACCGTCGGGAGGGCCCATTGGGCGAGCAGTACTTC. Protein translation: CASSYRREGPLGEQYF.